Following are 8 T cell receptor beta chains from one sample sequenced in a study of Ad26.COV2.S vaccination and SARS-CoV-2 variants. Profiling relied on immunoSEQ multiplex PCR, and the TCRdb table lists in-frame clones only, not all of them. The sample yields around 300,000 clones, 86% seen once. Treatment denoted: 19 received Ad26.COV2.S at low or high dose, single or two shots; roughly five received placebo; per-sample allocation not given. At day 63 after the first vaccine or placebo injection, samples were drawn. Source: peripheral blood, taken in a trial of Ad26.COV2.S vaccine versus placebo. The receptors were gathered from a person between 18 and 59 years old who received the Ad26.COV2.S COVID-19 vaccine or a placebo.

V gene TRBV7-9 combines with J gene TRBJ1-4, with D maybe TRBD1 (5 bases). Trimming stripped 5 bases from V and 8 bases from J, with 9 bases between. Germline lookup yields CDR1 SEHNR and CDR2 FQNEAQ (reference sequence). The CDR3 extends over 12 amino acids. The CDR3 DNA is TGTGCCAGCAGCCCCGGGACGGAAAAACTGTTTTTT. Residues: CASSPGTEKLFF. Complete variable domain (other parts from reference TRBV7-9 and TRBJ1-4): DTGVSQNPRHKITKRGQNVTFRCDPISEHNRLYWYRQTLGQGPEFLTYFQNEAQLEKSRLLSDRFSAERPKGSFSTLEIQRTEQGDSAMYLCASSPGTEKLFFGSGTQLSVL.

A note on this clone: The junction differs from germline at one of its ends, possibly a read error. This chain links TRBV6-2 or TRBV6-3 with TRBJ1-2; D uncertain. The germline CDR1 and CDR2 sequences are MNHEY and SVGEGT. The CDR3 consists of 14 residues. The DNA of the CDR3 is TGTGCCAGCAGGTACTCATGGGGATCCGAAGTCTACACCTTC. Residues: CASRYSWGSEVYTF.

V is TRBV4-3 and J is TRBJ1-1, with D uncertain. Trimming left V 0 bases short and J 0 bases short, with 11 bases between. CDR1 is LGHNA, CDR2 YSLEER, per germline. The CDR3 is 16 amino acids. The CDR3 loop is CASSQDRYRVNTEAFF. CDR3 in DNA: TGCGCCAGCAGCCAAGATAGGTACAGAGTGAACACTGAAGCTTTCTTT.

The chain joins TRBV7-9 to TRBJ1-1; D is perhaps TRBD1 (6 bases). Germline V gene data show CDR1 as SEHNR and CDR2 as FQNEAQ (reference sequence). The CDR3 contains 12 residues. Deletions cut 5 bases from V and 10 bases from J, with 14 bases between. The CDR3 nucleotides read TGTGCCAGCAGCCAACAGGGACTCCGAGCTTTCTTT. Translation: CASSQQGLRAFF.

J is TRBJ1-6 and V is TRBV6-1, with a possible D match to TRBD1 (6 bases). The CDR3 consists of 16 residues. Germline V lookup: CDR1 MNHNS, CDR2 SASEGT. V lost 2 bases and J lost 6, with 14 bases in between. CDR3 bases: TGTGCCAGCAGTGAAAATAGTGGACAGATTAATTCACCCCTCCACTTT. Amino acid sequence: CASSENSGQINSPLHF.

V and J are TRBV2 and TRBJ2-4; 11 bases agree with TRBD2. Looked up from germline, CDR1 is SNHLY and CDR2 is FYNNEI. V shed 6 bases, J shed 1 base, and the junction held 8 bases outside the gene matches. This CDR3 region has 17 residues. Here the CDR3 DNA reads TGTGCCAGCAGCGATAGCGGGAGGGCCTTCGCCAAAAACATTCAGTACTTC. Its translation: CASSDSGRAFAKNIQYF. Based on the CDR3 plus reference TRBV2 and TRBJ2-4, the full variable domain is EPEVTQTPSHQVTQMGQEVILRCVPISNHLYFYWYRQILGQKVEFLVSFYNNEISEKSEIFDDQFSVERPDGSNFTLKIRSTKLEDSAMYFCASSDSGRAFAKNIQYFGAGTRLSVL.

V is TRBV10-3 and J is TRBJ2-7; D might be TRBD1 (8 bases). The V end lost 8 bases, the J end lost 2 bases, and 16 bases lay between the germline ends. Germline CDR1 is ENHRY and CDR2 is SYGVKD. The CDR3 spans 14 residues. The CDR3 nucleotides read TGTGCCATCTCAGAAACAGGGGGGGCCTACGAGCAGTACTTC. This sequence encodes CAISETGGAYEQYF.

The rearrangement joins TRBV6-6 to TRBJ2-3; 7 nucleotides align to TRBD2. The J segment lost 2 bases and the V segment lost 6 bases, leaving 8 bases of the junction unmatched. Per the germline V gene, CDR1 is MNHNY and CDR2 is SVGAGI (reference sequence). There are 15 residues in the CDR3. The CDR3 sequence is CASSGGTNPTDTQYF. The CDR3 DNA reads TGTGCCAGCAGCGGCGGGACTAACCCCACAGATACGCAGTATTTT.